This T cell receptor (beta chain) was identified in a study of post-analysis software for immune sequencing data. Study observations and caveats: Patients had higher frequencies than controls of roughly five TRBV segments, including TRBV5-6, TRBV5-1 and TRBV20-1.

Trimming took off 0 bases at V and 5 bases at J, with 10 bases between the two ends. The CDR3 extends over 14 amino acids. As concerns this clonotype: The target antigen is unknown.

TCR beta cDNA libraries had unique molecular identifiers. One entry per CDR3 protein results from TCRdb running MiXCR on the PCR reads. The profile shows some 700,000 distinct CDR3 sequences, over 45% of them singletons. This sequence was found in a girl aged 2-10 years with multiple sclerosis. J is TRBJ1-1 and V is TRBV12-3 or TRBV12-4; TRBD1 might be the D (5 bases). Sequencing was performed on blood. The CDR3 nucleotides are TGTGCCAGCAGTTTAGCAGGGGCTGGAACTGAAGCTTTCTTT. Protein sequence: CASSLAGAGTEAFF.